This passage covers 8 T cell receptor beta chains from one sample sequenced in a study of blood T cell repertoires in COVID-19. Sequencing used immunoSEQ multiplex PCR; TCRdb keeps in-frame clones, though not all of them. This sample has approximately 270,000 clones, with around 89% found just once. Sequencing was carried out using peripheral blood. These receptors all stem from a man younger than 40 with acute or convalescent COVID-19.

This CDR3 is CASSSGTGWHTGELFF. The DNA for the CDR3 is TGTGCCAGCTCATCCGGGACAGGGTGGCACACCGGGGAGCTGTTTTTT. The chain carries TRBV18 and TRBJ2-2; 9 positions agree with TRBD1. The CDR3 contains 16 residues. V was clipped by 5 bases and J by 3 bases; unmatched bases: 7. CDR1 is KGHSH, CDR2 LQKENI, per germline.

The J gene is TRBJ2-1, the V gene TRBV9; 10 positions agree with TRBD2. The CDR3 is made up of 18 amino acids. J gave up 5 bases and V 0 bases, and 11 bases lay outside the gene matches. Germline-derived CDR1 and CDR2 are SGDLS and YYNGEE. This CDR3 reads CASSVVSGLAAWDNEQFF. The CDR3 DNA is TGTGCCAGCAGCGTAGTTTCTGGACTAGCGGCCTGGGACAATGAGCAGTTCTTC.

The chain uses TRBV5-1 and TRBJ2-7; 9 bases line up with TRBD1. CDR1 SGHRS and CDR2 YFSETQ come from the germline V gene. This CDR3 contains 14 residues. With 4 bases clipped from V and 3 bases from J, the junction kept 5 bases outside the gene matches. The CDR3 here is CASSTGTGSYEQYF. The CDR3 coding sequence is TGCGCCAGCAGCACGGGGACAGGGAGCTACGAGCAGTACTTC. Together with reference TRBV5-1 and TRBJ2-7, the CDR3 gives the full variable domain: KAGVTQTPRYLIKTRGQQVTLSCSPISGHRSVSWYQQTPGQGLQFLFEYFSETQRNKGNFPGRFSGRQFSNSRSEMNVSTLELGDSALYLCASSTGTGSYEQYFGPGTRLTVT.

The CDR3 sequence is CASSQARVGVAMNTEAFF. The DNA for the CDR3 is TGCGCCAGCAGCCAAGCCCGGGTGGGAGTCGCCATGAACACTGAAGCTTTCTTT. The J gene is TRBJ1-1, the V gene TRBV4-1; D unresolved. Germline CDR1 is MGHRA and CDR2 is YSYEKL. The CDR3 spans 18 residues. Trimming stripped 1 base from V and 0 bases from J, with 18 bases between.

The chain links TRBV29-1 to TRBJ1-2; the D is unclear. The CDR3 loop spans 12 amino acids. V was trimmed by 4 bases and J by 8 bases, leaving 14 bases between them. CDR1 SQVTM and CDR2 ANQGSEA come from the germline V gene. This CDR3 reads CSVGWEGYGYTF. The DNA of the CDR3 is TGCAGCGTTGGGTGGGAGGGATACGGCTACACCTTC. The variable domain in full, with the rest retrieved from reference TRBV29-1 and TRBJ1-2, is SAVISQKPSRDICQRGTSLTIQCQVDSQVTMMFWYRQQPGQSLTLIATANQGSEATYESGFVIDKFPISRPNLTFSTLTVSNMSPEDSSIYLCSVGWEGYGYTFGSGTRLTVV.

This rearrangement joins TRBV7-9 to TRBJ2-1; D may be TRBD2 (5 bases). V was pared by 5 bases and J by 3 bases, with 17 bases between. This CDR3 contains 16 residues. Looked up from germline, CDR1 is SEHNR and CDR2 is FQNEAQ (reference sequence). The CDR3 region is CASSPVGVSGYNEQFF. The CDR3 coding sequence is TGTGCCAGCAGCCCAGTGGGAGTTTCGGGCTACAATGAGCAGTTCTTC.

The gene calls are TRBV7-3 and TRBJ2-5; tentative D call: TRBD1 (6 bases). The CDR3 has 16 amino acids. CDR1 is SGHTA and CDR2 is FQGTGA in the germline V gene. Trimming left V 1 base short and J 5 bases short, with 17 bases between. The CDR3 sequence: CASSLRAGVQAETQYF. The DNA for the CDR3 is TGTGCCAGCAGCTTAAGGGCAGGGGTTCAGGCGGAGACCCAGTACTTC.

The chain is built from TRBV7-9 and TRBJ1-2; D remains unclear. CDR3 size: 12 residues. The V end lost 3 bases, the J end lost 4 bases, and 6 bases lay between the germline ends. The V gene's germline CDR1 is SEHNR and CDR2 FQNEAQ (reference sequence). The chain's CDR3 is CASSFEAYGYTF. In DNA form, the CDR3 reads TGTGCCAGCAGCTTTGAGGCCTATGGCTACACCTTC.